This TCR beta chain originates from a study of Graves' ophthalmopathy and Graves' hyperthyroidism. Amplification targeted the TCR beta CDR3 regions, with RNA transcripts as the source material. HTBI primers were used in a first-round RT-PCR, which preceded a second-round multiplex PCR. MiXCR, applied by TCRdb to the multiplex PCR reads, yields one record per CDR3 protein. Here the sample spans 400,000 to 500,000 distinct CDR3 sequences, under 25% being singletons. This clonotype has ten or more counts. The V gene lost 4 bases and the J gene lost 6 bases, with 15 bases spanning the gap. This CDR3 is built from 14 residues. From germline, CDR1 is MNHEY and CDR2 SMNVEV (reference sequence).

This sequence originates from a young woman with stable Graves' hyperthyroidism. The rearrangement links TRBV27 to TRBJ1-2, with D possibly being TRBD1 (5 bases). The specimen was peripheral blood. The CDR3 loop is CASSSFPRGHGYTF. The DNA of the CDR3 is TGTGCCAGCAGTTCCTTCCCCCGGGGCCATGGCTACACCTTC.